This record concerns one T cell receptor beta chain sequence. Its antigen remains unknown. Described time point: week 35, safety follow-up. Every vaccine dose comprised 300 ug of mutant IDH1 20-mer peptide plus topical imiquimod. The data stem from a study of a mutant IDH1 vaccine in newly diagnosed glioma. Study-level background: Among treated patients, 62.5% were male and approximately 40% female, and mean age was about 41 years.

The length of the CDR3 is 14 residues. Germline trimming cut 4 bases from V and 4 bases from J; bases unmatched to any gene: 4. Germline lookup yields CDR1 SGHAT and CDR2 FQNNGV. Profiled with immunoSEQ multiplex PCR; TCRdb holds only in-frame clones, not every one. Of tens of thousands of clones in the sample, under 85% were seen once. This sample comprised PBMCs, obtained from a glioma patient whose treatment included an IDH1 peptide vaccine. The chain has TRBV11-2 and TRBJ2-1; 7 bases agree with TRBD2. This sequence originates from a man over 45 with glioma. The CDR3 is CASSWGGDYNEQFF. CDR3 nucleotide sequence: TGTGCCAGCAGCTGGGGGGGAGATTACAATGAGCAGTTCTTC.